This T cell receptor beta chain was observed in a study of control samples from healthy donors and cancer patients. Germline assignment: CDR1 MGHRA and CDR2 YSYEKL. The CDR3 length is 14 residues. The V end was cut by 1 base, the J end by 1 base, with 7 bases between. Profiled with immunoSEQ multiplex PCR; TCRdb holds only in-frame clones, not every one. The sample holds 100,000 to 150,000 clones, around 92% seen once. The chain links TRBV4-1 to TRBJ1-1; D might be TRBD1 (6 bases). The sequenced material came from PBMCs. The clonotype originates from a man aged 80 or over with head and neck cancer. The CDR3 sequence is CASSQGGANTEAFF. CDR3 nucleotide sequence: TGCGCCAGCAGCCAAGGGGGGGCGAACACTGAAGCTTTCTTT.